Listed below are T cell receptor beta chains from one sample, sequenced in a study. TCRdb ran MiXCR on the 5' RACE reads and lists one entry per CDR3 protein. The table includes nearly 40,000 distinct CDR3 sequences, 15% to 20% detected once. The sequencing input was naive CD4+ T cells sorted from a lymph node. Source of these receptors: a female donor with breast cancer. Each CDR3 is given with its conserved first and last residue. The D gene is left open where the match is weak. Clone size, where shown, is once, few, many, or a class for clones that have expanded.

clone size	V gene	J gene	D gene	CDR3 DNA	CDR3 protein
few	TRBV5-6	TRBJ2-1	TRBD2	TGTGCCAGCAGCCCACCTAGCGGGTCCTACCAGAATGAGCAGTTCTTC	CASSPPSGSYQNEQFF
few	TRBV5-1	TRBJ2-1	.	TGCGCCAGCAGTCCCAGGGGCACGGGGAATGGTGAGCAGTTCTTC	CASSPRGTGNGEQFF
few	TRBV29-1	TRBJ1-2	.	TGCAGCGTGTCACTCCACGGGACGGTCTATGGCTACACCTTC	CSVSLHGTVYGYTF
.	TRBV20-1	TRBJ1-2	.	TGCAGGGCCACACAGCTCAACTATGGCTACACCTTC	CRATQLNYGYTF
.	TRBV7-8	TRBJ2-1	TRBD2	TGTGCCAGCAGCTTAGGGGGGGGAGACCCCGCCTCCAATGAGCAGTTCTTC	CASSLGGGDPASNEQFF
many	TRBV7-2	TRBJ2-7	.	TGTGCCAGCAGCACCCGAGCTCAGATAGAGCAGTACTTC	CASSTRAQIEQYF
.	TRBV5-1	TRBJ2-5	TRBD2	TGCGCCAGCAGCTTCTGGGGGGGAGAGGAGACCCAGTACTTC	CASSFWGGEETQYF
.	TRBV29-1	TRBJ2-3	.	TGCAGCGTTGAGAGGGGTTCAGATACGCAGTATTTT	CSVERGSDTQYF
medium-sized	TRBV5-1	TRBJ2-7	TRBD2	TGCGCCAGCAGCTTGGCCGGTAGCGGGGCCGGGGACTACGAGCAGTACTTC	CASSLAGSGAGDYEQYF
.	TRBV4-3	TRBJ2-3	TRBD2	TGCGCCAGCAGCCAAGATATAAGCCGGGCGGGGGGCACAGATACGCAGTATTTT	CASSQDISRAGGTDTQYF
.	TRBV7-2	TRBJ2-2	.	TGTGCCAGCAGCATGCACCCGAACACCGGGGAGCTGTTTTTT	CASSMHPNTGELFF
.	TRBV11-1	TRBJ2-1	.	TGTGCCAGCAGCTTAACTCAGGGGGGTTACAATGAGCAGTTCTTC	CASSLTQGGYNEQFF
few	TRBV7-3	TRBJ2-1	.	TGTGCCAGCAGCTTCGAGAATGAGCAGTTCTTC	CASSFENEQFF
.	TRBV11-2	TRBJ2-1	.	TGTGCCAGCAGCTTAGATACGGCTAATGAGCAGTTCTTC	CASSLDTANEQFF
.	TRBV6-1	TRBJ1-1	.	TGTGCCAGCAGTGCCTCAAGGAACACTGAAGCTTTCTTT	CASSASRNTEAFF
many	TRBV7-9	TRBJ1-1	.	TGTGCCAGCAGCTTAGTAAGGGGACTGGGCACTGAAGCTTTCTTT	CASSLVRGLGTEAFF
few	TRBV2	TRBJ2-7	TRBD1	TGTGCCAGCGGAGGACAGGGCTACGAGCAGTACTTC	CASGGQGYEQYF
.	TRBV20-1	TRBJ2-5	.	TGCAGTGCCCAACCTGCACATCAGCAAGAGACCCAGTACTTC	CSAQPAHQQETQYF
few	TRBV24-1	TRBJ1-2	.	TGTGCCACCAGTGAACAGGATTACTATGGCTACACCTTC	CATSEQDYYGYTF
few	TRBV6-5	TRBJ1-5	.	TGTGCCAGCAGTCTACTAAAGCAGCCCCAGCATTTT	CASSLLKQPQHF
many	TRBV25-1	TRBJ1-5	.	TGTGCCAGCAGTGAAAATGTCGATCAGCCCCAGCATTTT	CASSENVDQPQHF
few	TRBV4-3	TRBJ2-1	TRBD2	TGCGCCAGCAGCCAAGATGGAGCGGGAGCGAACAATGAGCAGTTCTTC	CASSQDGAGANNEQFF
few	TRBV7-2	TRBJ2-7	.	TGTGCCAGCAGCTTTTTTGACTCGACCTACGAGCAGTACTTC	CASSFFDSTYEQYF
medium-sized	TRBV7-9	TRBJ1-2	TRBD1	TGTGCCAGCAGCAAGTCCGCCGGGACAGGGATAAACTATGGCTACACCTTC	CASSKSAGTGINYGYTF
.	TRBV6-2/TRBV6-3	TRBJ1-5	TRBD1	TGTGTCAGCAGTTACCTGGGACAGAGACAAGGTCAGCCCCAGCATTTT	CVSSYLGQRQGQPQHF
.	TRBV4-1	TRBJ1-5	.	TGCGCCAGCAGCCAAGAAGGGTCGAGTTATCAGCCCCAGCATTTT	CASSQEGSSYQPQHF
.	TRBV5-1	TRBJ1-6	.	TGCGCCAGCCACGACAGCATCTCTAATTCACCCCTCCACTTT	CASHDSISNSPLHF
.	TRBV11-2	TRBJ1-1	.	TGTGCCAGCAGCCCGGACACCGAAGCTTCCTTT	CASSPDTEASF
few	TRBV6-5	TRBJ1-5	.	TGTGCCAGCAGTTCTCCGTCTAGCAATCAGCCCCAGCATTTT	CASSSPSSNQPQHF
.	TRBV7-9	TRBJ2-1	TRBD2	TGTGCCAGCAGCCCTAGCGGCCACAATGAGCAGTTCTTC	CASSPSGHNEQFF
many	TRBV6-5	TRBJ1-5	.	TGTGCCAGCAGTGGAGCTGCAGGGCCCAATCAGCCCCAGCATTTT	CASSGAAGPNQPQHF
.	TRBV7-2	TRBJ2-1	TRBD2	TGTGCCAGCAGCTTGCTAGCGGTGAGTGTGGGTGATGAGCAGTTCTTC	CASSLLAVSVGDEQFF
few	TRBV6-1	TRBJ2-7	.	TGTGCCAGCAGATTCGACGGGCCCTACGAGCAGTACTTC	CASRFDGPYEQYF
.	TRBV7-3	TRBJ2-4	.	TGTGCCAGCAGCTTAGACAGGACAAACATTCATTACTTC	CASSLDRTNIHYF
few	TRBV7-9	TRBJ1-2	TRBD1	TGTGCCGGCAGCCCCTCGTCCGGGACAGACTATGGCTACACCTTC	CAGSPSSGTDYGYTF
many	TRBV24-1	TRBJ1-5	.	TGTGCCACCAGTGATGGACGGGGACTTAATCAGCCCCAGCATTTT	CATSDGRGLNQPQHF
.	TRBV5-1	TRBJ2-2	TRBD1	TGCGCCAGCCGCCGGGACAGTTCAAACACCGGGGAGCTGTTTTTT	CASRRDSSNTGELFF
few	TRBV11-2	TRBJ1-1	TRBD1	TGTGCCAGCAGCCCCGGGACAGAGCACACTGAAGCTTTCTTT	CASSPGTEHTEAFF
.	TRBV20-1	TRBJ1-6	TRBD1	TGCAGTGCCCCCTTCCAGGGACAGAATAATTCACCCCTCCACTTT	CSAPFQGQNNSPLHF
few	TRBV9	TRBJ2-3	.	TGTGCCAGCAGCGTAGATGCTAGACTAGATACGCAGTATTTT	CASSVDARLDTQYF
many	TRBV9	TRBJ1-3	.	TGTGCCAGCAGCGCGAGTGCCGGGGCGTCCGGAAACACCATATATTTT	CASSASAGASGNTIYF
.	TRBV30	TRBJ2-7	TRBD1	TGTGCCTGGACCCCCCCTGGGACAGGAAGCTACGAGCAGTACTTC	CAWTPPGTGSYEQYF
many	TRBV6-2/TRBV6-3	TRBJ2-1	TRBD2	TGTGCCAGCAGTTCGCCATCGACTAGCGGGGACAATGAGCAGTTCTTC	CASSSPSTSGDNEQFF
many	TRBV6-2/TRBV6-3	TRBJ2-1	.	TGTGCCAGCAGTTCGACTAGGGACGAGCAGTTCTTC	CASSSTRDEQFF
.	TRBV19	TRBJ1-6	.	TGTGCCAGTAGTATCACACGGCTTGGGTCACCCCTCCACTTT	CASSITRLGSPLHF
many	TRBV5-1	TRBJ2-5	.	TGCGCCAGCAGCGCACGACTGGTCCAAGAGACCCAGTACTTC	CASSARLVQETQYF
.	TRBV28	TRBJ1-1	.	TGTGCCAGCAGTTTTAGCGGGGCTAACGACGGGAACACTGAAGCTTTCTTT	CASSFSGANDGNTEAFF
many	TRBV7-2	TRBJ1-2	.	TGTGCCAGCAGCTTAGCACAGGGAAACTATGGCTACACCTTC	CASSLAQGNYGYTF
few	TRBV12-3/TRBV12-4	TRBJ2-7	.	TGTGCCAGCAGTTCCACCTCCAACACGGGTCACTACGAGCAGTACTTC	CASSSTSNTGHYEQYF
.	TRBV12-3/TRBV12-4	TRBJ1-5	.	TGTGCCAGCAGTTTAGATCTGGAGGATCAGCCCCAGCATTTT	CASSLDLEDQPQHF
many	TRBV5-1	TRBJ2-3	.	TGCGCCAGCAGCTCTCCACCTAGCACAGATACGCAGTATTTT	CASSSPPSTDTQYF